This note documents a single T cell receptor beta chain sequence. As yet, its antigen is unknown. At one boundary the junction diverges from the germline segment, which might be a read error. This sample's RNA came from whole unsorted tissue. Three rounds of nested PCR, following a modified ARM-PCR protocol, produced the TCRbeta library. TCRdb independently ran MiXCR on the multiplex PCR reads; one entry per CDR3 protein. The sample yields about 82,000 distinct CDR3 sequences, 60% to 80% seen once. The data were taken from a study of tumor and adjacent non-tumor tissue in lung cancer. For the study at large: Histology: eleven to twelve adenocarcinoma, a couple of squamous cell carcinoma, 1 small cell lung cancer. Study-wide results and caveats: TCR diversity was significantly greater in tumor than normal lung tissue.

CDR3 length: 13 amino acids. The clonotype was recovered from a woman aged 45-65 years with non-small cell lung cancer. Sequences were obtained from lung tumor tissue. This chain uses TRBV12-3 or TRBV12-4 with TRBJ1-3, with no clear D. CDR3 region: CASTPSFGNAIYF. For the CDR3, the DNA is TGTGCGAGCACCCCCTCCTTTGGAAACGCCATATATTTT.